This T cell receptor beta chain is drawn from a study of T cells in narcolepsy. Findings of the study overall: Same-patient CSF and blood CD4+ T cell clonotypes included HCRT-specific and TRIB2-specific autoreactive ones.

Clones were read by immunoSEQ multiplex PCR, and TCRdb kept only the in-frame ones, dropping some. The sample includes over 20,000 clones, around 90% of them seen just once. Note on this clone: No antigen is known for it.

The CDR3 sequence is 18 residues long. The V end was cut by 4 bases, the J end by 2 bases, with 21 bases between. Germline V gene data show CDR1 as SGHRS and CDR2 as YFSETQ. Sequenced material: CD45RA- memory CD4+ T cells from PBMCs. V is TRBV5-1 and J is TRBJ2-2; tentatively, D is TRBD2 (5 bases). The sequence derives from a human donor with narcolepsy. Here the CDR3 DNA reads TGCGCCAGCAGCCACCGGCGAGGGCTCACCCACAACACCGGGGAGCTGTTTTTT. Its protein product is CASSHRRGLTHNTGELFF.